Each of the 9 T cell receptor beta chains below was sequenced from the same sample in a study of cytomegalovirus exposure and HLA in healthy donors. This PCR relied on a set of 60 Vbeta primers and 13 Jbeta primers. Profiling relied on immunoSEQ multiplex PCR, and the TCRdb table lists in-frame clones only, not all of them. The repertoire holds 150,000 to 200,000 clones, with about four fifths as singletons. The specimen was PBMCs. The source of these receptors is a woman in her thirties in good health and CMV-seropositive.

The chain combines TRBV9 with TRBJ2-5; 7 bases are shared with TRBD2. Germline lookup yields CDR1 SGDLS and CDR2 YYNGEE. V gave up 0 bases and J gave up 5 bases; unmatched junction bases: 10. The CDR3 contains 16 residues. CDR3 in amino acids: CASSVATGGSAETQYF. In DNA form, the CDR3 reads TGTGCCAGCAGCGTAGCTACGGGCGGGAGTGCGGAGACCCAGTACTTC.

Here the CDR3 DNA reads TGTGCCAGCAACGGACTTTCCGTCGAGCAGTACTTC. It yields the protein CASNGLSVEQYF. The chain couples TRBV6-1 to TRBJ2-7; the D gene is possibly TRBD2 (5 bases). The CDR3 is 12 residues long. Germline CDR1 is MNHNS and CDR2 is SASEGT. The ends were cut back, 7 bases at V and 6 bases at J, with 13 bases in the middle.

In nucleotides, the CDR3 is TGTGCCAGCACCTGGGAAAGGACTAGCAATGAGCAGTTCTTC. It codes for CASTWERTSNEQFF. This chain connects TRBV7-9 to TRBJ2-1; 7 bases align to TRBD2. The CDR3 has 14 residues. The J segment lost 6 bases and the V segment lost 7 bases, leaving 9 bases of the junction unmatched. Germline V gives CDR1 SEHNR, CDR2 FQNEAQ (reference sequence).

The table lists this clone with a few counts. The chain employs TRBV19 and TRBJ1-2; the match to TRBD1 covers 9 bases. The germline V gene encodes CDR1 LNHDA and CDR2 SQIVND (reference sequence). V lost 3 bases and J lost 4; bases outside the gene matches: 6. This CDR3 spans 15 amino acids. The CDR3 region has the DNA TGTGCCAGTAGTATGCCCGGGACAGGGTTCTATGGCTACACCTTC. Its translation is CASSMPGTGFYGYTF.

This sequence joins TRBV7-8 and TRBJ1-1; 7 bases line up with TRBD1. Germline lookup yields CDR1 SGHVS and CDR2 FQNEAQ. V shed 3 bases, J shed 4 bases, and the junction held 5 bases outside the gene matches. The CDR3 consists of 14 residues. In DNA form, the CDR3 reads TGTGCCAGCAGCTTTGACAGGGTGGGCACTGAAGCTTTCTTT. The encoded protein is CASSFDRVGTEAFF.

V gene TRBV6-1 combines with J gene TRBJ2-2, with 9 nucleotides matching TRBD2. This CDR3 has 15 residues. Looked up from germline, CDR1 is MNHNS and CDR2 is SASEGT. The V and J ends lost 6 bases and 3 bases, in that order; junction bases with no gene match: 5. The CDR3 DNA follows: TGTGCCAGCAGACCAATAGCGGGAGACACCGGGGAGCTGTTTTTT. Protein product: CASRPIAGDTGELFF.

The genes are TRBV7-9 and TRBJ2-7, with 10 nucleotides matching TRBD2. V lost 5 bases and J lost 4; bases outside the gene matches: 8. CDR1 is SEHNR and CDR2 is FQNEAQ in the germline V gene (reference sequence). This CDR3 region has 15 residues. This CDR3 is CASSPGGLARYEQYF. DNA of the CDR3: TGTGCCAGCAGCCCTGGGGGACTAGCGAGGTACGAGCAGTACTTC.

The chain links TRBV19 to TRBJ1-2; D is ambiguous. The CDR3 length is 14 residues. Germline V gene data show CDR1 as LNHDA and CDR2 as SQIVND (reference sequence). V lost 2 bases and J lost 4, with 11 bases in between. In DNA, the CDR3 is TGTGCCAGTAGTATATTAGAGGGTAGCTATGGCTACACCTTC. Translating it yields CASSILEGSYGYTF.

The chain recombines TRBV10-3 with TRBJ2-7, with a tentative D call TRBD2 (6 bases). The CDR3 covers 15 residues. V lost 4 bases and J 6 bases, leaving 19 bases between the germline ends. Per the germline V gene, CDR1 is ENHRY and CDR2 is SYGVKD. CDR3 DNA sequence: TGTGCCATCAGTGGAAACGGCGGGGCCCCAGGCGAGCAGTACTTC. It translates to CAISGNGGAPGEQYF.